Listed below are T cell receptor beta chains from one sample, sequenced in a study of shared clonotypes between healthy human individuals. Assay used: immunoSEQ multiplex PCR; TCRdb lists only in-frame clones, some missing. The table includes roughly 1,000,000 clones, 78% detected once. Specimen: memory CD4+ T cells from PBMCs. The origin of the receptors is a man aged 18 to 30 in good health. Some clones in this sample may be carry-over from other donors' samples. CDR3s include the opening cysteine and the closing phenylalanine or tryptophan. The D gene is left open where the match is weak. Only some rows state a clone size, as once, few, many or a class for expanded clones.

V gene,J gene,D gene,clone size,CDR3 protein,CDR3 DNA
TRBV27,TRBJ2-1,.,.,CASSFALKYNEQFF,TGTGCCAGCAGTTTTGCCCTAAAGTACAATGAGCAGTTCTTC
TRBV6-1,TRBJ2-7,.,.,CASSTEAPYEQYF,TGTGCCAGCAGTACGGAGGCTCCCTACGAGCAGTACTTC
TRBV23-1,TRBJ1-5,.,.,CASKGRHF,TGCGCCAGCAAGGGACGTCATTTT
TRBV18,TRBJ2-7,TRBD2,.,CASSPPGSGGSYEQYF,TGTGCCAGCTCACCACCGGGTTCGGGGGGCTCCTACGAGCAGTACTTC
TRBV29-1,TRBJ1-2,.,.,CSVEDPGNYGYTF,TGCAGCGTTGAGGACCCAGGGAACTATGGCTACACCTTC
TRBV7-3,TRBJ1-1,TRBD1,.,CASSSTGGGTEAFF,TGTGCCAGCAGCTCAACAGGGGGTGGAACTGAAGCTTTCTTT
TRBV4-1,TRBJ1-1,.,once,CASSQRTLGVMNTEAFF,TGCGCCAGCAGCCAACGCACTCTAGGGGTCATGAACACTGAGGCTTTCTTT
TRBV5-1,TRBJ2-5,TRBD1,many,CASSSQGSETQYF,TGCGCCAGCAGCTCACAGGGGTCGGAGACCCAGTACTTC
TRBV13,TRBJ1-2,TRBD1,.,CASSLGNRGGYGYTF,TGTGCCAGCAGCTTAGGGAACAGGGGGGGCTATGGCTACACCTTC
TRBV5-6,TRBJ2-7,.,few,CASSLGWQGSYEQYF,TGTGCCAGCAGCTTAGGCTGGCAGGGGAGCTACGAGCAGTACTTC
TRBV7-9,TRBJ1-3,.,.,CASSIGTSGNTIYF,TGTGCCAGCAGCATCGGGACCTCTGGAAACACCATATATTTT
TRBV5-1,TRBJ2-4,.,many,CASSLELAKNIQYF,TGCGCCAGCAGCTTGGAACTAGCCAAAAACATTCAGTACTTC
TRBV5-4,TRBJ1-1,TRBD1,.,CASSRGGNTEAFF,TGTGCCAGCAGCCGAGGGGGCAACACTGAAGCTTTCTTT
TRBV7-9,TRBJ1-3,.,.,CASSLEFAGNTIYF,TGTGCCAGCAGCTTAGAGTTTGCTGGAAACACCATATATTTT
TRBV28,TRBJ2-5,.,.,CASSREETQYF,TGTGCCAGCAGTCGAGAAGAGACCCAGTACTTC
TRBV30,TRBJ2-7,.,.,CAWSAPSYEQYF,TGTGCCTGGAGTGCCCCGAGCTACGAGCAGTACTTC
TRBV18,TRBJ2-2,TRBD2,.,CASSPAGGIAGELFF,TGTGCCAGCTCACCGGCGGGAGGAATTGCCGGGGAGCTGTTTTTT
TRBV7-7,TRBJ1-3,.,.,CASSPGLSSGNTIYF,TGTGCCAGCAGCCCCGGACTCAGCTCTGGAAACACCATATATTTT
TRBV28,TRBJ2-2,.,few,CASSRPGPPRAGELFF,TGTGCCAGCAGCCGACCCGGGCCCCCGAGGGCCGGGGAGCTGTTTTTT
TRBV18,TRBJ1-1,.,few,CASSQQEGSTEAFF,TGTGCCAGCTCACAACAGGAGGGGAGCACTGAAGCTTTCTTT
TRBV27,TRBJ2-5,TRBD1,.,CASSFRGQDRETQYF,TGTGCCAGCAGTTTTAGGGGACAGGATAGGGAGACCCAGTACTTC
TRBV15,TRBJ2-3,TRBD2,.,CATSRVPQAGVLADTQYF,TGTGCCACCAGCAGAGTACCGCAAGCGGGAGTTCTCGCAGATACGCAGTATTTT
TRBV28,TRBJ2-1,TRBD1,.,CASSPIPGQGIKDEQFF,TGTGCCAGCAGCCCCATCCCGGGACAGGGGATTAAGGATGAGCAGTTCTTC
TRBV9,TRBJ2-1,.,.,CASSLPGGIQFF,TGTGCCAGCAGCCTCCCCGGCGGGATTCAGTTCTTC
TRBV28,TRBJ1-2,TRBD1,.,CASSSSDRASYTF,TGCGCCAGCAGTTCCTCAGACAGGGCCAGCTACACCTTC
TRBV28,TRBJ2-7,.,.,CASRADSPYEQYF,TGTGCCAGCAGGGCGGACAGCCCCTACGAGCAGTACTTC
TRBV7-3,TRBJ2-7,.,.,CASSLGRQYEQYF,TGTGCCAGCAGCCTAGGGAGACAGTACGAGCAGTACTTC
TRBV18,TRBJ2-2,.,.,CASSPRSTGELFF,TGTGCCAGCTCACCTCGAAGCACCGGGGAGCTGTTTTTT
TRBV18,TRBJ1-5,.,.,CASSPTGGGNQPQHF,TGTGCCAGCTCACCTACCGGAGGGGGGAATCAGCCCCAGCATTTT
TRBV27,TRBJ1-1,.,.,CASRSPTRGGPNTEAFF,TGTGCCAGCAGGTCCCCTACGCGCGGGGGACCTAACACTGAAGCTTTCTTT
TRBV19,TRBJ2-7,.,.,CASSIGGGASSYEQYF,TGTGCCAGTAGTATAGGAGGGGGGGCCAGCTCCTACGAGCAGTACTTC
TRBV7-9,TRBJ2-7,.,.,CASSSFSRTAYEQYF,TGTGCCAGCAGCTCCTTCAGCCGTACGGCCTACGAGCAGTACTTC
TRBV2,TRBJ2-4,.,.,CASKSFSGNIQYF,TGTGCCAGCAAATCCTTTTCTGGAAACATTCAGTACTTC
TRBV5-1,TRBJ2-2,.,.,CASSFGVQNTGELFF,TGCGCCAGCAGCTTCGGGGTGCAGAACACCGGGGAGCTGTTTTTT
TRBV10-2,TRBJ1-2,TRBD1,.,CASSESQGADGYTF,TGCGCCAGCAGTGAGTCGCAGGGGGCGGATGGCTACACCTTC
TRBV27,TRBJ1-2,.,.,CASSPIWGHGYTF,TGTGCCAGCAGCCCGATATGGGGCCATGGCTACACCTTC
TRBV5-1,TRBJ1-1,.,few,CASSLSGPTEAFF,TGCGCCAGCAGCTTGTCGGGTCCCACTGAAGCTTTCTTT
TRBV5-1,TRBJ1-5,.,.,CASSPGTSNQPQHF,TGCGCCAGCAGCCCAGGGACAAGCAATCAGCCCCAGCATTTT
TRBV10-3,TRBJ2-3,.,few,CAINTGGGGKADTQYF,TGTGCCATCAACACCGGGGGTGGGGGTAAGGCAGATACGCAGTATTTT
TRBV5-1,TRBJ1-1,.,.,CASMDLRMNTEAFF,TGCGCCAGCATGGACCTACGTATGAACACTGAAGCTTTCTTT
TRBV28,TRBJ2-7,.,.,CATLNTASYEQYF,TGTGCCACCCTAAATACAGCTTCCTACGAGCAGTACTTC
TRBV18,TRBJ1-2,.,.,CASSSNYGYTF,TGTGCCAGCTCATCTAACTATGGCTACACCTTC
TRBV27,TRBJ2-7,TRBD1,.,CASSTGAPYEQYF,TGTGCCAGCAGCACAGGGGCGCCCTACGAGCAGTACTTC
TRBV5-6,TRBJ1-2,.,once,CASSLGSQQGYTF,TGTGCCAGCAGCTTGGGGTCCCAGCAAGGCTACACCTTC
TRBV19,TRBJ2-7,.,once,CASAKTPRTHEQYF,TGTGCCAGTGCTAAGACCCCAAGAACTCACGAGCAGTACTTC
TRBV5-1,TRBJ2-5,.,.,CASSQGMETQYF,TGCGCCAGCAGTCAGGGAATGGAGACCCAGTACTTC
TRBV6-5,TRBJ2-5,.,.,CASSYRLQGGGETQYF,TGTGCCAGCAGTTACCGACTACAGGGTGGAGGAGAGACCCAGTACTTC
TRBV28,TRBJ2-5,TRBD1,once,CASSSQGEGETQYF,TGTGCCAGCAGTTCTCAGGGGGAAGGAGAGACCCAGTACTTC
TRBV5-4,TRBJ2-1,TRBD2,.,CASSSSLAGGDEQFF,TGTGCCAGCAGCTCCTCATTAGCGGGAGGGGATGAGCAGTTCTTC
TRBV7-2,TRBJ2-3,.,.,CASSRDRFTDTQYF,TGTGCCAGCAGCCGCGACAGGTTCACAGATACGCAGTATTTT
TRBV20-1,TRBJ1-3,.,.,CSASRRNTIYF,TGCAGTGCTTCCAGGCGGAACACCATATATTTT
TRBV7-2,TRBJ2-1,.,.,CASSLERFNEQFF,TGTGCCAGCAGCTTAGAGCGGTTCAATGAGCAGTTCTTC
TRBV7-2,TRBJ2-3,.,.,CASSPGITSTDTQYF,TGTGCCAGCAGCCCTGGCATTACTAGCACAGATACGCAGTATTTT
TRBV5-1,TRBJ2-7,TRBD2,.,CASSLVAGGPSYEQYF,TGCGCCAGCAGCTTGGTAGCGGGAGGGCCCTCCTACGAGCAGTACTTC
TRBV5-8,TRBJ2-7,TRBD1,few,CASSLPGQGYYEQYF,TGTGCCAGCAGCTTGCCGGGACAGGGATACTACGAGCAGTACTTC
TRBV5-1,TRBJ2-5,.,.,CASSTGTVQETQYF,TGCGCCAGCAGCACCGGGACGGTGCAAGAGACCCAGTACTTC
TRBV7-9,TRBJ2-3,.,.,CASSSPAGADTQYF,TGTGCCAGCAGCTCCCCTGCAGGGGCAGATACGCAGTATTTT
TRBV9,TRBJ2-3,TRBD2,.,CASSVGLAGGGDTQYF,TGTGCCAGCAGCGTTGGACTAGCGGGAGGAGGAGATACGCAGTATTTT
TRBV4-2,TRBJ1-5,.,.,CASSQDGQIYSNQPQHF,TGTGCCAGCAGCCAAGACGGACAAATTTATAGCAATCAGCCCCAGCATTTT